The following is a T cell receptor (beta chain) sequence with its context. What it binds is not known. Produced via immunoSEQ multiplex PCR; TCRdb's table is partial and in-frame only. The table lists 130,000 to 150,000 clones, roughly 92% of them singletons. This CDR3 contains 17 residues. Trimming shortened V by 3 bases and J by 0 bases, and 12 bases separated the two germline ends. The V gene's germline CDR1 is MDHEN and CDR2 SYDVKM. This record belongs to a study of T cell responses to AZD1222 COVID-19 vaccine. Study in general: Pooled samples include second doses given at about 4 or 12 weeks. Findings and caveats of the study: Two doses of AZD1222 preceded a rise in Spike-specific TCR breadth and depth.

The starting material was peripheral blood, obtained on day 0 of AZD1222 vaccination. The source of this sequence is an adult in good health. The chain carries TRBV28 and TRBJ1-6, with unresolved D. CDR3 residues: CASSFFGSGSYNSPLHF. The CDR3 coding sequence is TGTGCCAGCAGTTTTTTTGGCTCCGGCTCCTATAATTCACCCCTCCACTTT.